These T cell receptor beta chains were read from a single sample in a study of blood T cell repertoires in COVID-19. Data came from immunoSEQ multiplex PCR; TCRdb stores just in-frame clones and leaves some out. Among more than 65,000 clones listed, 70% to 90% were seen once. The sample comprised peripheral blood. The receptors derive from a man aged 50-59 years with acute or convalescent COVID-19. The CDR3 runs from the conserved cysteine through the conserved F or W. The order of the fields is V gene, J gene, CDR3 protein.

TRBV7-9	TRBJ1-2	CASSGQGFGYTF
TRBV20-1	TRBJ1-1	CSAGPIAFF
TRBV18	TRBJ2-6	CASSPTGPATGANVLTF
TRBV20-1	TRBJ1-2	CSASRGGYTF
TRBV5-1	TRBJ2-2	CASSLLTGKFGTGELFF
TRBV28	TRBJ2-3	CASSGQHTDTQYF
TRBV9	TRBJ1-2	CASNTPPDRGYGYTF
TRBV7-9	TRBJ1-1	CASSPDRGDTEAFF
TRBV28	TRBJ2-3	CASRPGTSNPDTQYF
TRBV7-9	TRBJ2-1	CASSLGGLAANEQFF
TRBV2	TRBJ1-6	CASSYRTTNSPLHF
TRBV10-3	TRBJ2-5	CAISEPGLAETQYF
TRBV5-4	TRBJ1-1	CAYATTGKKAEAFF
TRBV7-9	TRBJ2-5	CASSSGETQYF
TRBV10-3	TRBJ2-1	CAISGRGTGTPNEQFF
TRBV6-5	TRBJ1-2	CASSYHTGGDGYTF
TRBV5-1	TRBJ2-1	CASSGEVEQFF
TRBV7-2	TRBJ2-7	CASSPKGGAWEQYF
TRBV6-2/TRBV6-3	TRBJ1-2	CASSLGQYGYGYTF
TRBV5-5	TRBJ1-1	CASSFLFRGLRGNTEAFF
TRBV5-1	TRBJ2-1	CASSLALAGGNEQFF
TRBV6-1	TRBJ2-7	CASSENSHEQYF
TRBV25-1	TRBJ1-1	CASSPIGSYTEAFF
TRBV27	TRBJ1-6	CASSFQGLLNSPLHF
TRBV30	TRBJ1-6	CAWSVDGNSPLHF
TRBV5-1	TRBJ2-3	CASSAQRGVSTDTQYF
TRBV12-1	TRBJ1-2	CASSWTLGPGDGYTF
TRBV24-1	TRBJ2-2	CATSGQGDTGELFF
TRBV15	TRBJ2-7	CATSSYLGPKINEQYF
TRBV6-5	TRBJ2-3	CASSPSFTRDTQYF
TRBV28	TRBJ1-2	CASSLSIRDNPYGYTF
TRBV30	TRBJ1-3	CAWSVDTFSGNTIYF
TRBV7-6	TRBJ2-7	CASSLDRGRYEQYF
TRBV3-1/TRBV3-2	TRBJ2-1	CASSRQGGSYNEQFF
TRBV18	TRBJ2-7	CASSPGGQPYEQYF
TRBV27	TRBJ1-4	CASSIRQNEKLFF
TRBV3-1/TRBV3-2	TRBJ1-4	CASSHSEKLFF
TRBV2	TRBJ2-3	CASSDFFFVGHISTDTQYF
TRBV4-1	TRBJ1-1	CASSPSPGGAGTEAFF
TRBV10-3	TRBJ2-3	CAISEGGAGTDTQYF
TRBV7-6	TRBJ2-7	CASSRGLAGPTYEQYF
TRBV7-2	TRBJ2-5	CASSSTSLAEQETQYF
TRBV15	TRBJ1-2	CATSRPDSGYTF
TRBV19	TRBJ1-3	CASSTNGGSGNTIYF
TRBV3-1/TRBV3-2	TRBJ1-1	CASRYGGEMNTEAFF
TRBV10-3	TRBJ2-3	CAITASGAISTDTQYF
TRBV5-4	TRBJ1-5	CASSLDGDQPQHF
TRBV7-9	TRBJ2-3	CASSLVRGSTDTQYF
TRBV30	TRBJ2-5	CAWSGAIQETQYF
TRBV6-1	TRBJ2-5	CASSEPVQETQYF
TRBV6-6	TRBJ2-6	CASGSSGANVLTF
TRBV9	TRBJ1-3	CASSPQGAYSGNTIYF
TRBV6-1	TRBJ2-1	CASSEGLAGAGGQFF
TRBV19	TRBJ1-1	CASSIPSGAFF
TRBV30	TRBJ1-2	CAWSVRGSLVGGYTF
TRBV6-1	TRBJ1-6	CASSDLTGFSGSPLHF
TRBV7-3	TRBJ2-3	CASSVGGATDTQYF
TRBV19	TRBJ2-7	CASSPPVGGAASYEQYF
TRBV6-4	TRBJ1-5	CASSDPNKQGRRGQPQHF
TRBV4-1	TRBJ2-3	CASSRIAGEGDTQYF